This note documents a single TCR beta chain sequence. It was version v3.0 of the immunoSEQ assay that was run at survey level. Generated by immunoSEQ multiplex PCR, the TCRdb table keeps only in-frame clones and is missing some. The table records some 30,000 clones, roughly 87% of them present only once. Germline values: CDR1 PRHDT, CDR2 FYEKMQ (reference sequence). The CDR3 has 15 amino acids. After removal of 5 bases from V and 2 bases from J, the junction contained 5 bases not matched to a gene. This sample was taken from a study of long-term antiretroviral therapy in people with HIV. This specimen consisted of unsorted PBMCs, obtained 1.1 years after starting antiretroviral therapy. V is TRBV13 and J is TRBJ1-4; 7 bases map to TRBD1. The clonotype was recovered from a man between 18 and 29 years old with HIV. CDR3 nucleotide sequence: TGTGCCAGCAGCACGACAGGGTCGACTAATGAAAAACTGTTTTTT. It specifies CASSTTGSTNEKLFF.